This entry lists 29 T cell receptor beta chains sequenced from one sample in a study of blood T cells in healthy people across ages. The second PCR ran roughly 7 to 12 cycles with a sample-barcoded 5' primer and J-beta primers. MiXCR, run by TCRdb on the 5' RACE reads, gives a single entry per CDR3 protein. The sample has about 720,000 distinct CDR3 sequences, 20% to 30% seen once; the top ten hold more than 3%. The data were also submitted as part of a second study, on T cells of mothers and their children.

Sequenced: blood. The receptors come from a boy younger than 18 in good health.

Note on this clonotype: A read error may explain this, as a much larger clone is one base away. This sequence joins TRBV7-3 and TRBJ2-3; 9 nucleotides agree with TRBD2. The CDR3 is made up of 16 amino acids. Per germline, CDR1 SGHTA and CDR2 FQGTGA. The CDR3: CTSSLISGRGADTQYF. The CDR3 region has the DNA TGTACCAGCAGCTTAATTAGCGGGAGAGGAGCAGATACGCAGTATTTT.

The chain employs TRBV29-1 and TRBJ2-1; either TRBD1 or TRBD2 may supply D (5 bases each). The V end was cut by 7 bases, the J end by 2 bases, with 12 bases between. Germline CDR1 is SQVTM and CDR2 is ANQGSEA. The CDR3 is made up of 13 amino acids. The CDR3 sequence is CSGAGRAYNEQFF. The CDR3 region has the DNA TGCAGCGGGGCAGGGAGAGCCTACAATGAGCAGTTCTTC.

The chain has TRBV2 and TRBJ2-4; D is perhaps TRBD2 (7 bases). Germline V lookup: CDR1 SNHLY, CDR2 FYNNEI. The CDR3 covers 15 residues. The V end lost 9 bases, the J end lost 0 bases, and 15 bases lay between the germline ends. DNA of the CDR3: TGTGCCAGGGGTTCGGGGGGCCTAGCCAAAAACATTCAGTACTTC. Residues: CARGSGGLAKNIQYF.

This clonotype was seen a few times. This chain links TRBV27 with TRBJ2-7; D is uncertain. The V gene lost 5 bases and the J gene lost 2 bases, with 7 bases spanning the gap. This CDR3 is 12 amino acids long. The V gene's germline CDR1 is MNHEY and CDR2 SMNVEV (reference sequence). CDR3 sequence (DNA): TGTGCCAGCAGTACCCCGCCCTACGAGCAGTACTTC. It yields the protein CASSTPPYEQYF.

This clonotype was counted many times. This chain links TRBV2 with TRBJ1-1, with no clear D. V dropped 3 bases and J dropped 3 bases, with 2 bases sitting between them. Germline lookup yields CDR1 SNHLY and CDR2 FYNNEI. The CDR3 extends over 11 amino acids. Here the CDR3 DNA reads TGTGCCAGCAGTGACTACACTGAAGCTTTCTTT. Translated: CASSDYTEAFF. The full variable domain, its missing parts supplied by reference TRBV2 and TRBJ1-1, is EPEVTQTPSHQVTQMGQEVILRCVPISNHLYFYWYRQILGQKVEFLVSFYNNEISEKSEIFDDQFSVERPDGSNFTLKIRSTKLEDSAMYFCASSDYTEAFFGQGTRLTVV.

A few counts support this clonotype. V and J are TRBV7-6 and TRBJ2-1; 7 positions match TRBD1. There are 13 residues in the CDR3. The V and J ends lost 6 bases and 8 bases, in that order; junction bases with no gene match: 7. CDR1 and CDR2 (germline): SGHVS, FNYEAQ. CDR3 nucleotide sequence: TGTGCCAGCAGACCTGGACAGGCCGATGAGCAGTTCTTC. Its translation: CASRPGQADEQFF. The full variable domain, its missing parts supplied by reference TRBV7-6 and TRBJ2-1, is GAGVSQSPRYKVTKRGQDVALRCDPISGHVSLYWYRQALGQGPEFLTYFNYEAQQDKSGLPNDRFSAERPEGSISTLTIQRTEQRDSAMYRCASRPGQADEQFFGPGTRLTVL.

V gene TRBV14 combines with J gene TRBJ1-2; D is perhaps TRBD1 (6 bases). V was shortened by 5 bases and J by 8 bases, with 21 bases between the two germline ends. The germline V gene encodes CDR1 SGHDN and CDR2 FVKESK. The CDR3 sequence is 15 residues long. This chain's CDR3 is CASSKRDTSVGGYTF. CDR3 bases: TGTGCCAGCAGCAAAAGGGACACCTCCGTTGGAGGCTACACCTTC.

This clonotype was seen a handful of times. The J gene is TRBJ1-5, the V gene TRBV20-1, with a possible D match to TRBD1 (6 bases). Germline V gene sequence: CDR1 DFQATT, CDR2 SNEGSKA (reference sequence). The CDR3 runs 15 residues. Trimming pared 4 bases from V and 1 base from J, leaving 14 bases between. The CDR3 spells CSAKNRVTSNQPQHF. The DNA of the CDR3 is TGCAGTGCTAAGAACAGGGTTACGAGCAATCAGCCCCAGCATTTT.

In this sample, this clonotype turned up once. V is TRBV7-3 and J is TRBJ2-5; 7 bases line up with TRBD2. The J call may not be correct, given that the DNA end is closer to TRBJ2-1. The germline V gene encodes CDR1 SGHTA and CDR2 FQGTGA. CDR3 length equals 15 residues. The CDR3 loop is CASSLDGRANAEQFF. CDR3 coding DNA: TGTGCCAGCAGCCTAGATGGGAGGGCCAATGCTGAGCAGTTCTTC.

The CDR3 sequence: CASSPSGRAPNEQFF. In DNA, the CDR3 is TGTGCCAGCAGTCCAAGCGGGAGGGCCCCCAATGAGCAGTTCTTC. The J gene is TRBJ2-1, the V gene TRBV7-9; 10 bases fit TRBD2. The V segment lost 6 bases and the J segment 6 bases; nucleotides outside the gene matches: 8. Germline lookup yields CDR1 SEHNR and CDR2 FQNEAQ (reference sequence). The CDR3 extends over 15 amino acids. Supplemented by reference TRBV7-9 and TRBJ2-1, the full variable domain reads DTGVSQNPRHKITKRGQNVTFRCDPISEHNRLYWYRQTLGQGPEFLTYFQNEAQLEKSRLLSDRFSAERPKGSFSTLEIQRTEQGDSAMYLCASSPSGRAPNEQFFGPGTRLTVL.

The genes are TRBV4-1 and TRBJ2-3; D not resolved. V lost 0 bases to trimming and J lost 3 bases, with 7 bases between them. Per the germline V gene, CDR1 is MGHRA and CDR2 is YSYEKL. The CDR3 has 14 residues. As DNA, the CDR3 is TGCGCCAGCAGCCAAGATGTCGAGACAGATACGCAGTATTTT. Translation: CASSQDVETDTQYF.

The rearrangement uses TRBV28 and TRBJ1-4, with D possibly TRBD1 on 6 matching bases. Germline V gives CDR1 MDHEN, CDR2 SYDVKM. The V end lost 4 bases, the J end lost 1 base, and 10 bases lay between the germline ends. There are 15 residues in the CDR3. The CDR3 reads CASSSQGKTNEKLFF. The CDR3 coding sequence is TGTGCCAGCAGTTCCCAGGGGAAAACTAATGAAAAACTGTTTTTT.

V is TRBV28 and J is TRBJ2-4, with 11 bases aligning to TRBD1. V lost 3 bases and J lost 5; bases outside the gene matches: 9. Germline V gene lookup returns CDR1 MDHEN and CDR2 SYDVKM. The CDR3 loop spans 17 amino acids. The CDR3 loop reads CASSFPGQGAVENIQYF. In DNA form, the CDR3 reads TGTGCCAGCAGTTTCCCTGGACAGGGGGCGGTTGAAAACATTCAGTACTTC.

In the case of this clonotype: One junction end disagrees with the germline gene, perhaps due to a read error. The V and J genes are TRBV5-1 and TRBJ2-2; maybe TRBD2 (5 bases). Germline CDR1 SGHRS, CDR2 YFSETQ. The CDR3 spans 14 residues. The CDR3 loop is CASNSPGNTGELFF. The CDR3 DNA is TGCGCCAGCAACTCACCGGGGAACACCGGAGAGCTGTTTTTT.

The CDR3: CSAVGLADNAYEQYF. CDR3 sequence (DNA): TGCAGTGCTGTCGGACTAGCGGATAATGCCTACGAGCAGTACTTC. The chain employs TRBV20-1 and TRBJ2-7; 10 nucleotides match TRBD2. The junction had 9 bases not matched to a gene; V was cut back by 5 bases and J by 2 bases. The germline V gene encodes CDR1 DFQATT and CDR2 SNEGSKA (reference sequence). The CDR3 length is 15 residues.

This clonotype was seen a handful of times. The rearrangement links TRBV3-1 to TRBJ2-5; 7 bases align to TRBD2. The DNA end lines up better with TRBJ2-1; the J call may be wrong. There are 15 residues in the CDR3. CDR1 and CDR2 (germline): LGHDT, YNNKEL (reference sequence). The chain's CDR3 is CASSDAWRESGEQFF. CDR3 nucleotides: TGTGCCAGCAGCGACGCGTGGCGGGAGTCGGGTGAGCAGTTCTTC.

This clonotype turned up a few times. The genes are TRBV30 and TRBJ1-4; D uncertain. The CDR3 loop spans 12 amino acids. Germline V gives CDR1 GTSNPN, CDR2 SVGIG (reference sequence). V was shortened by 0 bases and J by 7 bases, with 6 bases between the two germline ends. CDR3 in amino acids: CAWSVPSEKLFF. In nucleotides, the CDR3 is TGTGCCTGGAGTGTACCAAGTGAAAAACTGTTTTTT.

This clonotype was counted a few times. The chain joins TRBV27 to TRBJ1-1; D gene ambiguous. The V end was cut by 3 bases, the J end by 1 base, with 6 bases between. The CDR3 consists of 13 residues. Germline loops: CDR1 MNHEY, CDR2 SMNVEV (reference sequence). The CDR3 is CASSLTSNTEAFF. In DNA, the CDR3 is TGTGCCAGCAGTTTGACCTCGAACACTGAAGCTTTCTTT.

The table lists this clonotype with a few counts. This chain connects TRBV4-3 to TRBJ1-1, with D perhaps TRBD1 (6 bases). Germline V gene sequence: CDR1 LGHNA, CDR2 YSLEER. The V and J ends lost 2 bases and 1 base respectively, with 8 bases between them. The CDR3 sequence is 14 residues long. In DNA form, the CDR3 reads TGCGCCAGCAGCCAACGGGGGGCGAACACTGAAGCTTTCTTT. This codes for CASSQRGANTEAFF.

The chain combines TRBV11-2 with TRBJ2-5; tentatively, D is TRBD1 or TRBD2 (5 bases each). Deletions cut 2 bases from V and 5 bases from J, with 15 bases between. The CDR3 runs to 15 residues. Per germline, CDR1 SGHAT and CDR2 FQNNGV. CDR3 sequence (DNA): TGTGCCAGCAGCTTATCGGGGCCTAATGGGGAGACCCAGTACTTC. Translated: CASSLSGPNGETQYF.

V is TRBV4-3 and J is TRBJ2-5, with D unresolved. Germline values: CDR1 LGHNA, CDR2 YSLEER. CDR3 size: 15 residues. Trimming cost V 1 base and J 0 bases, with 9 bases left between them. CDR3 coding DNA: TGCGCCAGCAGCCAAGGCAGTCAGTACCAAGAGACCCAGTACTTC. Translated, it gives CASSQGSQYQETQYF.

This clonotype was picked up a small number of times. The chain joins TRBV6-2 or TRBV6-3 to TRBJ2-5; no definite D call. The V gene lost 2 bases and the J gene lost 1 base, with 17 bases spanning the gap. CDR3 length: 17 residues. CDR1 is MNHEY and CDR2 is SVGEGT in the germline V gene. The CDR3 loop reads CASSYGRVYGLQETQYF. As DNA, the CDR3 is TGTGCCAGCAGTTACGGTAGGGTCTATGGTCTCCAAGAGACCCAGTACTTC.

A note on this clonotype: One end of the junction is discordant with germline, which a read error may explain. V usage is TRBV3-1 and J usage is TRBJ1-1; TRBD1 aligns across 7 bases. Germline CDR1 LGHDT, CDR2 YNNKEL (reference sequence). CDR3 size: 13 residues. CDR3 loop: CASSQDRATEAFF. The CDR3 bases are TGTGCCAGCAGTCAAGACAGGGCCACTGAAGCTTTCTTT.

CDR3 sequence (DNA): TGCAGCGTTGAAGATGAGGCCGAGCAGTTCTTC. It is translated as CSVEDEAEQFF. The chain combines TRBV29-1 with TRBJ2-5, with no clear D. The end of the DNA fits TRBJ2-1 better, so the J call may be wrong. CDR3 length: 11 residues. Per the germline V gene, CDR1 is SQVTM and CDR2 is ANQGSEA.

The V gene is TRBV28, the J gene TRBJ2-1; TRBD2 matches at 8 bases. The ends lost 5 bases at V and 5 bases at J; junction bases unmatched: 23. The CDR3 runs to 20 residues. CDR1 and CDR2 from the germline V gene are MDHEN and SYDVKM. CDR3 sequence: CASSVPPEREFVLRDNEQFF. CDR3 DNA: TGTGCCAGCAGTGTCCCCCCAGAGCGGGAGTTTGTCTTGAGGGACAATGAGCAGTTCTTC. Supplemented by reference TRBV28 and TRBJ2-1, the full variable domain reads DVKVTQSSRYLVKRTGEKVFLECVQDMDHENMFWYRQDPGLGLRLIYFSYDVKMKEKGDIPEGYSVSREKKERFSLILESASTNQTSMYLCASSVPPEREFVLRDNEQFFGPGTRLTVL.

The chain has TRBV6-4 and TRBJ1-1; 8 nucleotides line up with TRBD1. The length of the CDR3 is 13 residues. Germline CDR1 MRHNA, CDR2 SNTAGT. V was clipped by 2 bases and J by 7 bases; unmatched bases: 3. The CDR3 region has the DNA TGTGCCAGCAGTGACACAGGGGGTGGTGAAGCTTTCTTT. Translated: CASSDTGGGEAFF.

The V gene is TRBV5-1, the J gene TRBJ2-5; TRBD1 matches 7 bases. The CDR3 consists of 14 residues. Germline values: CDR1 SGHRS, CDR2 YFSETQ. V shed 5 bases, J shed 5 bases, and the junction held 9 bases outside the gene matches. The CDR3, as DNA: TGCGCCAGCAGATTGTTACAGGGGCAGGAGACCCAGTACTTC. Protein: CASRLLQGQETQYF.

This clonotype was recorded a few times. This chain connects TRBV10-3 to TRBJ2-5; the D gene is possibly TRBD1 (6 bases). Deletions cut 3 bases from V and 0 bases from J, with 14 bases between. Germline V gene sequence: CDR1 ENHRY, CDR2 SYGVKD. The CDR3 consists of 16 residues. DNA of the CDR3: TGTGCCATCAGTGATGGACAGAAAAGGTACCAAGAGACCCAGTACTTC. It encodes CAISDGQKRYQETQYF.

The chain uses TRBV5-5 and TRBJ1-5; TRBD1 might be the D (5 bases). This CDR3 comprises 15 residues. Germline CDR1 is SGHKS and CDR2 is YYEKEE (reference sequence). Trimming removed 1 base at V and 4 bases at J, with 12 bases between. The CDR3 nucleotides read TGTGCCAGCAGCTTGTTGTCCTGGGGGAATCAGCCCCAGCATTTT. Translation: CASSLLSWGNQPQHF.